The rows below give T cell receptor beta chains drawn from one sample of a study of OX40 agonist ivuxolimab in advanced cancers. The data were produced by immunoSEQ multiplex PCR, yet TCRdb's version contains in-frame clones alone and is incomplete. The top ten clones hold roughly 4.9% of a sample with about 46,000 clones, roughly 90% of them seen once. Material: CD4+ or CD8+ T cells sorted from blood, obtained in a trial of the OX40 agonist ivuxolimab. These receptors originate from an adult with an advanced solid tumor such as melanoma, head and neck, liver or kidney cancer. Both conserved end residues are trimmed from each CDR3.

>TRBV6-5|TRBJ2-7
ASSGTSGSYEQY
>TRBV30|TRBJ1-2
AWSVGTSYT
>TRBV5-5|TRBJ2-3
ASSLVWDRGHDTQY
>TRBV28|TRBJ2-7
ASSLGYEQY
>TRBV7-2|TRBJ2-1
ASSYLGGGPPNNEQF
>TRBV19|TRBJ1-1
ASSISGVPVAEAF
>TRBV6-1|TRBJ2-5
ASSESRDSGPKETQY
>TRBV7-9|TRBJ1-4
ASSSLGLPTNEKLF
>TRBV7-8|TRBJ2-1
ASSLVLPGSSGIYNEQF
>TRBV27|TRBJ1-4
ASSLGGEKLF
>TRBV9|TRBJ2-1
ASSPPMFSYNEQF
>TRBV6-4|TRBJ1-2
ASSDLPGRNYGYT
>TRBV30|TRBJ2-7
AWNQGSYEQY
>TRBV10-1|TRBJ1-2
ASSVPGLHYGYT
>TRBV27|TRBJ2-2
ASSFSRGEYTGELF
>TRBV27|TRBJ2-3
ASSGLQVLGSPDTQY
>TRBV27|TRBJ2-1
ASSLRTSGNNEQF
>TRBV15|TRBJ1-2
ATSKGTGDDGYT
>TRBV7-9|TRBJ1-5
ASSLESAPQH
>TRBV5-1|TRBJ2-5
ASSLAGGRETQY
>TRBV4-3|TRBJ2-2
ASSPLAGGTGELF
>TRBV28|TRBJ1-6
ASINRGDNSPLH
>TRBV5-4|TRBJ1-2
ASSLLGSGYGYT
>TRBV29-1|TRBJ2-1
SVGGTYLNEQF
>TRBV2|TRBJ2-2
AVIGATGEVAGELF
>TRBV4-2|TRBJ2-2
ASSLFGAINTGELF
>TRBV27|TRBJ1-2
ASSRQGSNYGYT
>TRBV4-3|TRBJ1-1
ASSPFHLEFGANTEAF
>TRBV14|TRBJ2-3
ASSTQAPTDTQY
>TRBV14|TRBJ2-5
ASSQLVYRGLQETQY
>TRBV7-9|TRBJ2-5
ASSLVGALKETQY
>TRBV29-1|TRBJ1-2
SVEPGNYGYT
>TRBV5-1|TRBJ1-2
ASSLDPRGGENYGYT
>TRBV27|TRBJ1-3
ASSFDSGNTIY
>TRBV7-6|TRBJ1-1
ASSLGPGPNTEAF
>TRBV2|TRBJ2-7
ASSSSGRAEQY
>TRBV27|TRBJ2-2
ASSSRLAATGELF
>TRBV2|TRBJ2-4
ASVGLAGFIQGNIQY
>TRBV5-1|TRBJ1-1
ASSLALTGRTTEAF
>TRBV13|TRBJ2-1
ASRWRGQGRRNEQF
>TRBV7-6|TRBJ1-1
ASSPAFGENTEAF
>TRBV5-1|TRBJ2-1
ASSLVAGYPASYNEQF
>TRBV6-5|TRBJ2-6
ASTPGPGANVLT
>TRBV19|TRBJ2-1
ASSIRAEYRDEQF
>TRBV14|TRBJ1-2
ASSIGQALYGYT
>TRBV6-1|TRBJ2-7
ASRDPGLGQYEQY
>TRBV5-5|TRBJ2-5
ASSLDWGAETQY
>TRBV7-6|TRBJ2-3
ASSFNEGASTDTQY
>TRBV7-8|TRBJ2-1
ASSNGTSPPPNEQF
>TRBV6-1|TRBJ2-7
ASSEVVDGSYEQY
>TRBV9|TRBJ1-2
ASSTDSNPYGYT
>TRBV27|TRBJ2-7
ASSLTLADSYEQY
>TRBV9|TRBJ2-7
ASSVGGYSYEQY
>TRBV6-5|TRBJ2-7
ASSYGTGGVYEQY
>TRBV28|TRBJ1-3
ASSPFLVRQVSGNTIY